This T cell receptor beta chain was sequenced for a study of cytomegalovirus exposure and HLA in healthy donors. Study results and limitations: Most of the TCR beta V segments (in an earlier analysis) were productive either about 90% or about 30% of the time. The authors enumerated roughly 180 TCR beta chains as linked to cytomegalovirus.

Primers included in the PCR were 60 Vbeta and 13 Jbeta primers. Sequenced by immunoSEQ multiplex PCR; TCRdb stores in-frame clones only, minus some. Its table records around 140,000 clones. CDR3 length: 13 amino acids. V lost 4 bases and J lost 3, with 7 bases in between. Looked up from germline, CDR1 is SGHRS and CDR2 is YFSETQ. Details on this clone: Its antigen is as yet unknown.

This chain uses TRBV5-1 with TRBJ2-2; tentative D call: TRBD2 (5 bases). The sequenced sample was PBMCs. The TCR comes from a male donor in good health and CMV-seronegative. The CDR3: CASSRGDTGELFF. The DNA of the CDR3 is TGCGCCAGCAGCCGGGGAGACACCGGGGAGCTGTTTTTT.